The 8 T cell receptor beta chains in this list originate from one sample, sequenced in a study of blood T cell repertoires in COVID-19. Assay used: immunoSEQ multiplex PCR; TCRdb lists only in-frame clones, some missing. The sample includes about 240,000 clones, 83% of them seen just once. Sequenced: PBMCs or T cells enriched from blood (not recorded which). Every receptor here comes from a woman between 40 and 55 years old who had been exposed to COVID-19.

V is TRBV3-1 (or the pseudogene TRBV3-2) and J is TRBJ1-6, with a weak D call TRBD1 (6 bases). CDR1 is LGHDT, CDR2 YNNKEL, per germline (reference sequence). With 1 base removed from V and 7 bases from J, the gap between germline ends came to 8 bases. The length of the CDR3 is 14 residues. DNA for the CDR3: TGTGCCAGCAGCCAAGGGCAGGGGAATTCACCCCTCCACTTT. Translated: CASSQGQGNSPLHF.

The CDR3 region is CASRDPGGGAGTEAFF. CDR3 in DNA: TGTGCCAGCAGGGACCCGGGCGGGGGCGCTGGCACTGAAGCTTTCTTT. The V gene is TRBV2, the J gene TRBJ1-1; perhaps TRBD1 as D (6 bases). The length of the CDR3 is 16 residues. CDR1 SNHLY and CDR2 FYNNEI come from the germline V gene. The V end was cut by 6 bases, the J end by 4 bases, with 21 bases between.

V usage is TRBV3-1 (or the pseudogene TRBV3-2) and J usage is TRBJ1-6; 7 nucleotides line up with TRBD1. Trimming cost V 4 bases and J 2 bases; bases outside gene matches: 5. Germline CDR1 LGHDT, CDR2 YNNKEL (reference sequence). This CDR3 is built from 16 residues. CDR3 in amino acids: CASSRDRRTYNSPLHF. As DNA, the CDR3 is TGTGCCAGCAGCCGGGACAGAAGAACCTATAATTCACCCCTCCACTTT.

This chain uses TRBV19 with TRBJ1-4; TRBD1 matches 9 bases. The CDR3 is 15 amino acids. Germline-derived CDR1 and CDR2 are LNHDA and SQIVND (reference sequence). The trim removed 5 bases at V and 5 bases at J, leaving 6 bases unmatched. CDR3 amino acids: CASSSDRGRNEKLFF. The CDR3 DNA reads TGTGCCAGTAGTTCGGACAGGGGAAGAAATGAAAAACTGTTTTTT.

The chain recombines TRBV10-3 with TRBJ2-5; possible D gene TRBD1, 5 bases. This CDR3 has 14 amino acids. V was trimmed by 6 bases and J by 2 bases, leaving 13 bases between them. In germline, CDR1 is ENHRY, CDR2 SYGVKD. DNA for the CDR3: TGTGCCATCAGCCCGGCAGGGCCACAAGAGACCCAGTACTTC. It yields the protein CAISPAGPQETQYF.

The chain couples TRBV4-1 to TRBJ1-2, with a possible D match to TRBD1 (5 bases). CDR1 is MGHRA, CDR2 YSYEKL, per germline. The CDR3 spans 15 residues. With 6 bases removed from V and 7 bases from J, the gap between germline ends came to 21 bases. The CDR3 sequence is CASRDSGAGSGGYTF. CDR3 sequence (DNA): TGCGCCAGCAGAGATAGTGGGGCGGGGTCTGGTGGCTACACCTTC.

The V call is TRBV19, the J call TRBJ2-3, with a tentative D call TRBD2 (6 bases). This CDR3 is 15 amino acids long. V was clipped by 3 bases and J by 0 bases, with 10 bases between them. Germline V lookup: CDR1 LNHDA, CDR2 SQIVND (reference sequence). CDR3 region: CASSMAAGSTDTQYF. The CDR3 DNA is TGTGCCAGTAGTATGGCGGCGGGGAGCACAGATACGCAGTATTTT.

The J gene is TRBJ2-3, the V gene TRBV4-3; no definite D call. The CDR3 has 13 residues. Germline loops: CDR1 LGHNA, CDR2 YSLEER. V was clipped by 4 bases and J by 6 bases, with 11 bases between them. The CDR3 reads CASSPHRRDTQYF. CDR3 coding DNA: TGCGCCAGCAGCCCCCACCGTCGGGATACGCAGTATTTT.